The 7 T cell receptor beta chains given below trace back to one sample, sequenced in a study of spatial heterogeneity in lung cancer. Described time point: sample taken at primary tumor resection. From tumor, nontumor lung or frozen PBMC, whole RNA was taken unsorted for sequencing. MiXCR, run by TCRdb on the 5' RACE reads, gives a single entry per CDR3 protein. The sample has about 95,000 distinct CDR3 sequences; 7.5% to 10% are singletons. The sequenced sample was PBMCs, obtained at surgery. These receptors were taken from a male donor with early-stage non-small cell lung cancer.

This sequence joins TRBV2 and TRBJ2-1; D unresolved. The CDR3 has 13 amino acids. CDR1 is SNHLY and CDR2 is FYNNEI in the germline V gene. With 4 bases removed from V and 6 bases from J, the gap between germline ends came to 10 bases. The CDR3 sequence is CASSASDFNEQFF. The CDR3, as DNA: TGTGCCAGCAGTGCCAGCGACTTCAATGAGCAGTTCTTC. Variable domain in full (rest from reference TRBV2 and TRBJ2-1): EPEVTQTPSHQVTQMGQEVILRCVPISNHLYFYWYRQILGQKVEFLVSFYNNEISEKSEIFDDQFSVERPDGSNFTLKIRSTKLEDSAMYFCASSASDFNEQFFGPGTRLTVL.

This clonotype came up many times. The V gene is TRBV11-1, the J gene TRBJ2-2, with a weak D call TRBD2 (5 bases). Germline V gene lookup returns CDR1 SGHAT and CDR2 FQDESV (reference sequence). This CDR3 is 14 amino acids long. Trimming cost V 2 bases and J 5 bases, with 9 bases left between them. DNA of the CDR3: TGTGCCAGCAGCTTAACGGGAAATACCGGGGAGCTGTTTTTT. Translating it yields CASSLTGNTGELFF.

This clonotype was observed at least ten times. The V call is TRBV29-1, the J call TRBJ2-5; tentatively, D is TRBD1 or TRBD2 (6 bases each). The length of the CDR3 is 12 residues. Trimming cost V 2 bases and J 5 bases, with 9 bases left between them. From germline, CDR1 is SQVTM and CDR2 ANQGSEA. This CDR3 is CSVERGRETQYF. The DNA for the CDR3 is TGCAGCGTTGAAAGGGGGAGGGAGACCCAGTACTTC.

CDR3 sequence (DNA): TGCGCCAGCAGCCAGAGGACAGGGAACGAGCAGTACTTC. Translated, it gives CASSQRTGNEQYF. This sequence joins TRBV4-3 and TRBJ2-7; TRBD1 aligns across 8 bases. Germline V CDR1 and CDR2: LGHNA, YSLEER. The CDR3 is 13 amino acids. Trimming took 3 bases from V and 5 from J; bases not matched to a gene: 3.

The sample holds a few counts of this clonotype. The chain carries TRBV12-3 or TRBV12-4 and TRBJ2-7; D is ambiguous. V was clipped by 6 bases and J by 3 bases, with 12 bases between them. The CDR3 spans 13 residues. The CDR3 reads CASSPSPRYEQYF. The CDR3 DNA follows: TGTGCCAGCAGCCCCTCCCCACGCTACGAGCAGTACTTC.

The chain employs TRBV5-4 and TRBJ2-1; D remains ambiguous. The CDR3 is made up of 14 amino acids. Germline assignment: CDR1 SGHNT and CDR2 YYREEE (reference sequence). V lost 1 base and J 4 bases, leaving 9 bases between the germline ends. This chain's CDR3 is CASSLWQSYNEQFF. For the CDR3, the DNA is TGTGCCAGCAGCTTGTGGCAGTCATACAATGAGCAGTTCTTC.

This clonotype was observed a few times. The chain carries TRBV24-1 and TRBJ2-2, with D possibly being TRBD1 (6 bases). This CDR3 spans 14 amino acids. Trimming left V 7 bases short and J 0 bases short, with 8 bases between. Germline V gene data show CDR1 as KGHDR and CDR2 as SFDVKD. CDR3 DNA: TGTGCCACCAGGGGGGCGGCGAACACCGGGGAGCTGTTTTTT. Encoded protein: CATRGAANTGELFF.